This TCR beta chain was captured in a study of technical replicates of blood from a few donors. TCRdb's table, derived via immunoSEQ multiplex PCR, lists solely in-frame clones and lacks some. Among 60,000 to 70,000 clones listed, 95% to 98% were seen once. CDR3 length: 16 amino acids. J lost 9 bases, V lost 4 bases, and 10 bases had no gene match. Germline assignment: CDR1 MNHEY and CDR2 SMNVEV (reference sequence). The V call is TRBV27, the J call TRBJ2-1, with 12 bases fitting TRBD2. Sequencing was carried out using T cells isolated from PBMCs. The source of this sequence is a human donor in good health. The CDR3 bases are TGTGCCAGCAGTTGGCGGCTAGCGGGAGGGCGCGGTGAGCAGTTCTTC. Translating it yields CASSWRLAGGRGEQFF.